The 28 T cell receptor beta chains below were found in one sample sequenced in a study of response to subunit inactivated influenza vaccine. TCRdb independently ran MiXCR on the RT-PCR reads; one entry per CDR3 protein. This sample has just over 300,000 distinct CDR3 sequences, with about a fifth found just once. This specimen consisted of PBMCs from blood, obtained less than 22 months after vaccination. All receptors come from a man between 50 and 69 years old who received an inactivated influenza vaccine.

This clonotype was observed at least ten times. The chain couples TRBV5-1 to TRBJ2-2; D possibly corresponds to TRBD1 (6 bases). This CDR3 contains 16 residues. Per germline, CDR1 SGHRS and CDR2 YFSETQ. V was trimmed by 5 bases and J by 3 bases, leaving 17 bases between them. CDR3 residues: CASRPLGGSDTGELFF. The CDR3 DNA follows: TGCGCCAGCAGACCCCTTGGGGGCTCGGACACCGGGGAGCTGTTTTTT. The whole variable domain, filled in from reference TRBV5-1 and TRBJ2-2, reads KAGVTQTPRYLIKTRGQQVTLSCSPISGHRSVSWYQQTPGQGLQFLFEYFSETQRNKGNFPGRFSGRQFSNSRSEMNVSTLELGDSALYLCASRPLGGSDTGELFFGEGSRLTVL.

This clonotype was seen a few times. This chain uses TRBV5-4 with TRBJ2-7; 11 bases align to TRBD2. Germline CDR1 reads SGHNT; CDR2 reads YYREEE (reference sequence). The CDR3 spans 15 residues. The trim removed 3 bases at V and 3 bases at J, leaving 5 bases unmatched. DNA for the CDR3: TGTGCCAGCAGCTCGTTAGCGGGGGGGCTCTACGAGCAGTACTTC. Its protein product is CASSSLAGGLYEQYF.

V and J are TRBV25-1 and TRBJ1-6; D gene ambiguous. V lost 6 bases to trimming and J lost 7 bases, with 10 bases between them. The CDR3 is 13 residues long. Germline values: CDR1 MGHDK, CDR2 SYGVNS. The CDR3 coding sequence is TGTGCCAGCAGGGGGTTGGGGAATTCACCCCTCCACTTT. It is translated as CASRGLGNSPLHF.

This clonotype was picked up a small number of times. V gene TRBV6-5 combines with J gene TRBJ2-4; TRBD1 agrees at 11 bases. The ends lost 0 bases at V and 6 bases at J; junction bases unmatched: 4. Germline V gives CDR1 MNHEY, CDR2 SVGAGI. The CDR3 spans 16 residues. The CDR3 loop reads CASSYSGDRGLNIQYF. CDR3 DNA sequence: TGTGCCAGCAGTTACTCCGGGGACAGGGGGTTAAACATTCAGTACTTC.

This clonotype turned up a few times. The chain links TRBV7-9 to TRBJ2-1; no definite D call. V lost 8 bases to trimming and J lost 6 bases, with 5 bases between them. The CDR3 extends over 10 amino acids. CDR1 and CDR2 from the germline V gene are SEHNR and FQNEAQ (reference sequence). The chain's CDR3 is CASGSNEQFF. The CDR3 region has the DNA TGTGCCAGCGGGTCCAATGAGCAGTTCTTC.

This clonotype has just a few counts. The chain joins TRBV18 to TRBJ1-2; TRBD1 might be the D (5 bases). The CDR3 covers 13 residues. Trimming shortened V by 1 base and J by 6 bases, and 9 bases separated the two germline ends. Germline-derived CDR1 and CDR2 are KGHSH and LQKENI. Here the CDR3 reads CASSPRLGDGYTF. CDR3 bases: TGTGCCAGCTCACCACGACTAGGGGATGGCTACACCTTC.

This clonotype was counted between two and nine times. The chain combines TRBV27 with TRBJ1-1; tentatively, D is TRBD1 (5 bases). Germline V lookup: CDR1 MNHEY, CDR2 SMNVEV (reference sequence). The germline V and J ends were trimmed by 2 bases and 4 bases, with 11 bases remaining between them. This CDR3 comprises 14 residues. CDR3 region: CASSLGIGGTEAFF. In DNA, the CDR3 is TGTGCCAGCAGTTTAGGGATCGGGGGCACTGAAGCTTTCTTT.

This clonotype was detected only a few times. The chain joins TRBV4-2 to TRBJ2-1; D ambiguous. CDR3 length equals 12 residues. The germline V gene has CDR1 LGHNA and CDR2 YNFKEQ. Trimming left V 2 bases short and J 10 bases short, with 9 bases between. CDR3 nucleotides: TGTGCCAGCAGCCAAAATCGGTGGGAGCAGTTCTTC. As protein: CASSQNRWEQFF.

This clonotype was seen a handful of times. The chain carries TRBV2 and TRBJ1-5; D ambiguous. The CDR3 is made up of 15 amino acids. The ends were cut back, 3 bases at V and 6 bases at J, with 15 bases in the middle. The germline gives CDR1 SNHLY, CDR2 FYNNEI. Written as DNA, the CDR3 is TGTGCCAGCAGTGAGCAAGGTCTACTGGCTCAGCCCCAGCATTTT. This codes for CASSEQGLLAQPQHF. Supplemented by reference TRBV2 and TRBJ1-5, the full variable domain reads EPEVTQTPSHQVTQMGQEVILRCVPISNHLYFYWYRQILGQKVEFLVSFYNNEISEKSEIFDDQFSVERPDGSNFTLKIRSTKLEDSAMYFCASSEQGLLAQPQHFGDGTRLSIL.

V and J are TRBV4-1 and TRBJ2-5; D tentatively fits TRBD1 or TRBD2 (5 bases each). Trimming removed 3 bases from V and 4 bases from J, with 15 bases in between. Per germline, CDR1 MGHRA and CDR2 YSYEKL. The CDR3 contains 15 residues. In DNA form, the CDR3 reads TGCGCCAGCAGCCAGGGACCTACCTGGGCAGAGACCCAGTACTTC. It specifies CASSQGPTWAETQYF.

Only a few counts were recorded for this clonotype. The chain couples TRBV7-2 to TRBJ1-2; D remains unclear. CDR1 and CDR2 (germline): SGHTA, FQGNSA. The V end lost 4 bases, the J end lost 4 bases, and 10 bases lay between the germline ends. The CDR3 has 13 residues. The CDR3 DNA is TGTGCCAGCAGCTCACTAATTTCCTATGGCTACACCTTC. Amino acids: CASSSLISYGYTF.

The chain carries TRBV20-1 and TRBJ2-7; 7 bases are shared with TRBD1. This CDR3 region has 12 residues. The trim removed 6 bases at V and 5 bases at J, leaving 7 bases unmatched. The germline CDR1 and CDR2 sequences are DFQATT and SNEGSKA (reference sequence). The CDR3 bases are TGCAGTGCCAGACAGGGAATGAACGAGCAGTACTTC. Its protein product is CSARQGMNEQYF.

In regard to this clonotype: The junction departs from the called germline gene at one end, perhaps through a read error. The genes are TRBV30 and TRBJ2-1; 8 bases line up with TRBD2. This CDR3 is built from 15 residues. Germline CDR1 GTSNPN, CDR2 SVGIG (reference sequence). CDR3 protein: CARSVGLAGYNEQFF. The CDR3 DNA reads TGTGCCAGGAGCGTCGGGCTAGCGGGTTACAATGAGCAGTTCTTC. The entire variable domain, with the rest obtained from reference TRBV30 and TRBJ2-1, is as follows: SQTIHQWPATLVQPVGSPLSLECTVEGTSNPNLYWYRQAAGRGLQLLFYSVGIGQISSEVPQNLSASRPQDRQFILSSKKLLLSDSGFYLCARSVGLAGYNEQFFGPGTRLTVL.

This clonotype was counted once. The chain has TRBV3-1 and TRBJ2-3, with unresolved D. CDR3 size: 15 residues. Germline V gene sequence: CDR1 LGHDT, CDR2 YNNKEL (reference sequence). V dropped 0 bases and J dropped 1 base, with 8 bases sitting between them. The CDR3 bases are TGTGCCAGCAGCCAAGATACAATTCGCACAGATACGCAGTATTTT. The encoded protein is CASSQDTIRTDTQYF.

The genes are TRBV10-3 and TRBJ1-3; D unresolved. V was pared by 3 bases and J by 3 bases, with 12 bases between. The CDR3 sequence is 15 residues long. From germline, CDR1 is ENHRY and CDR2 SYGVKD. The chain's CDR3 is CAISDPAGGGNTIYF. The CDR3 DNA reads as TGTGCCATCAGTGATCCGGCCGGAGGTGGAAACACCATATATTTT.

This clonotype was detected a few times. The chain carries TRBV20-1 and TRBJ1-1; possibly TRBD1 for D (5 bases). The ends were cut back, 6 bases at V and 0 bases at J, with 23 bases in the middle. The CDR3 has 17 residues. Per the germline V gene, CDR1 is DFQATT and CDR2 is SNEGSKA (reference sequence). CDR3 in DNA: TGCAGTGCCAATCATCCGCTCCAGGGCAACTTGAACACTGAAGCTTTCTTT. Protein product: CSANHPLQGNLNTEAFF.

This clonotype was seen only a few times. The chain uses TRBV4-3 and TRBJ1-6, with TRBD1 matching over 8 bases. Germline V CDR1 and CDR2: LGHNA, YSLEER. After removal of 1 base from V and 8 bases from J, the junction contained 4 bases not matched to a gene. The CDR3 is 15 residues long. The CDR3 here is CASSQVDRGYSPLHF. The CDR3 DNA sequence: TGCGCCAGCAGCCAAGTTGACAGGGGTTATTCACCCCTCCACTTT.

This chain links TRBV21-1 with TRBJ1-5. TRBV21-1 corresponds to a pseudogene. The length of the CDR3 is 13 residues. CDR3 bases: TGTGCCAGCAGAATCAGGCCGGGCCTCCCCCAGCATTTT. Translation: CASRIRPGLPQHF.

This clonotype was detected only a few times. The chain is built from TRBV5-1 and TRBJ2-1; TRBD1 agrees at 11 bases. J gave up 8 bases and V 3 bases, and 7 bases lay outside the gene matches. This CDR3 contains 15 residues. The germline V gene has CDR1 SGHRS and CDR2 YFSETQ. The CDR3 region has the DNA TGCGCCAGCAGCTCCGGGACAGGGGGAAAGGATGAGCAGTTCTTC. Protein product: CASSSGTGGKDEQFF.

This clonotype was counted only a few times. The chain carries TRBV2 and TRBJ2-3, with TRBD2 identical over 7 bases. J was trimmed by 10 bases and V by 4 bases; bases with no gene match: 2. CDR1 is SNHLY, CDR2 FYNNEI, per germline. This CDR3 contains 11 residues. CDR3 residues: CASSGREAQYF. The CDR3 DNA sequence: TGTGCCAGCAGTGGTCGGGAGGCGCAGTATTTT.

In its sample, this clonotype was seen a few times. This chain links TRBV10-3 with TRBJ2-1, with 10 bases fitting TRBD2. V trimming: 11 bases; J trimming: 6 bases; junction bases outside the gene matches: 7. CDR3 length: 13 residues. CDR1 ENHRY and CDR2 SYGVKD come from the germline V gene. The CDR3 loop is CAVTSGNLNEQFF. Here the CDR3 DNA reads TGTGCCGTAACTAGCGGGAATCTCAATGAGCAGTTCTTC.

In its sample, this clonotype was seen a few times. The chain has TRBV6-2 or TRBV6-3 and TRBJ2-7, with 10 nucleotides matching TRBD2. The CDR3 is 15 residues long. V lost 2 bases, J lost 5 bases, and 6 bases stayed unmatched. Germline V lookup: CDR1 MNHEY, CDR2 SVGEGT. The CDR3 loop is CASSYTLAGLHEQYF. The CDR3 coding sequence is TGTGCCAGCAGTTACACACTAGCGGGATTACACGAGCAGTACTTC.

The V call is TRBV10-3, the J call TRBJ2-7, with a possible D match to TRBD1 (5 bases). The CDR3 is 17 amino acids. Germline values: CDR1 ENHRY, CDR2 SYGVKD. The ends were cut back, 3 bases at V and 0 bases at J, with 18 bases in the middle. CDR3 protein: CAISDLGFDSYSYEQYF. For the CDR3, the DNA is TGTGCCATCAGTGACCTCGGTTTTGACAGCTACTCCTACGAGCAGTACTTC.

DNA of the CDR3: TGTGCCAGCAGAAGACAGGGAGGCGACTATGGCTACACCTTC. Its translation is CASRRQGGDYGYTF. The chain joins TRBV6-1 to TRBJ1-2; 7 nucleotides line up with TRBD1. Germline V gene lookup returns CDR1 MNHNS and CDR2 SASEGT. The CDR3 is 14 residues long. V dropped 6 bases and J dropped 3; count of bases not matched to a gene: 7.

A remark on this clonotype: Since the CDR3 does not end with the conserved phenylalanine or tryptophan, this likely comes from a read error. The V call is TRBV12-5, the J call TRBJ2-3, with D perhaps TRBD1 or TRBD2 (5 bases each). The CDR3 spans 16 residues. Per germline, CDR1 LGHNT and CDR2 FRNRAP. The V and J ends lost 4 bases and 0 bases respectively, with 14 bases between them. The CDR3 protein is CASGWGRTTSTDTQYS. The CDR3 nucleotides read TGTGCTAGTGGTTGGGGACGGACCACTAGCACAGATACGCAGTATTCT.

Details on this clonotype: One end of the junction varies from germline; a read error may be responsible. The rearrangement uses TRBV5-1 and TRBJ2-2; no definite D call. From germline, CDR1 is SGHRS and CDR2 YFSETQ. The CDR3 totals 11 residues. CDR3 sequence reads: CASRFQGELFF. CDR3 nucleotides: TGCGCCAGCCGCTTCCAGGGGGAGCTGTTTTTT.

This clonotype was observed a handful of times. The CDR3 protein is CASSPDTLTTEAFF. CDR3 DNA: TGTGCCAGCAGCCCGGACACACTGACCACTGAAGCTTTCTTT. The chain combines TRBV7-9 with TRBJ1-1, with a possible D match to TRBD1 (5 bases). The CDR3 extends over 14 amino acids. CDR1 SEHNR and CDR2 FQNEAQ come from the germline V gene (reference sequence). V shed 5 bases and J shed 4 bases, with 14 bases lying between them.

The chain recombines TRBV4-1 with TRBJ2-5, with TRBD2 matching 12 bases. After removal of 4 bases from V and 2 bases from J, the junction contained 11 bases not matched to a gene. Germline V gives CDR1 MGHRA, CDR2 YSYEKL. The CDR3 has 18 residues. DNA for the CDR3: TGCGCCAGCAGCCGGAGGGAAACTAGCGGGGGGACGCAAGAGACCCAGTACTTC. Amino acids: CASSRRETSGGTQETQYF.